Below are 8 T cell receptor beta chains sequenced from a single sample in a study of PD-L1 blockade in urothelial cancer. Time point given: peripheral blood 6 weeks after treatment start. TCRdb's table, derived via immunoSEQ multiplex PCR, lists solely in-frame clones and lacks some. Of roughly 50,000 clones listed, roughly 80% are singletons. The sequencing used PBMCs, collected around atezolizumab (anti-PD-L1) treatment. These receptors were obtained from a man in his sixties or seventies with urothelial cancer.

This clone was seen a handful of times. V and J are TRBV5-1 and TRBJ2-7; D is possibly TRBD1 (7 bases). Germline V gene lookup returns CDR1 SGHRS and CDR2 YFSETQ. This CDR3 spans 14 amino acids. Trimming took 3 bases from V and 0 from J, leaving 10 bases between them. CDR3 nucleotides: TGCGCCAGCAGCTCCCAGGGGGGCTCCTACGAGCAGTACTTC. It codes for CASSSQGGSYEQYF. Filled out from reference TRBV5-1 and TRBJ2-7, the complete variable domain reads KAGVTQTPRYLIKTRGQQVTLSCSPISGHRSVSWYQQTPGQGLQFLFEYFSETQRNKGNFPGRFSGRQFSNSRSEMNVSTLELGDSALYLCASSSQGGSYEQYFGPGTRLTVT.

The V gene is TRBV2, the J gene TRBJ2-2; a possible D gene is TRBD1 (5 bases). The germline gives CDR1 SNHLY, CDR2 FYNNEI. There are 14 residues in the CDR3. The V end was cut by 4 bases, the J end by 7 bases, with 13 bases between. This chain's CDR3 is CASSVREGIGELFF. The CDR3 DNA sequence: TGTGCCAGCAGTGTCAGGGAAGGAATCGGGGAGCTGTTTTTT.

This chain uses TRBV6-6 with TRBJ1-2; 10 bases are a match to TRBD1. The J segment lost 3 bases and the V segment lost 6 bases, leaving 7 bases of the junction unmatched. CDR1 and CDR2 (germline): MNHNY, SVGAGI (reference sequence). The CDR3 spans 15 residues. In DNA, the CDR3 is TGTGCCAGCAGAGCGGGGACAGGGGCTGACTATGGCTACACCTTC. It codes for CASRAGTGADYGYTF.

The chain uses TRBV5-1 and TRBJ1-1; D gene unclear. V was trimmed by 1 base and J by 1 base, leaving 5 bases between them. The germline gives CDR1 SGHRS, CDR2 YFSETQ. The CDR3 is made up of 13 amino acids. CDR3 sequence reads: CASSLSKNTEAFF. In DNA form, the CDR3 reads TGCGCCAGCAGCTTGAGCAAGAACACTGAAGCTTTCTTT. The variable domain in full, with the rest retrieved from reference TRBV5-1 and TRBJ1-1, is KAGVTQTPRYLIKTRGQQVTLSCSPISGHRSVSWYQQTPGQGLQFLFEYFSETQRNKGNFPGRFSGRQFSNSRSEMNVSTLELGDSALYLCASSLSKNTEAFFGQGTRLTVV.

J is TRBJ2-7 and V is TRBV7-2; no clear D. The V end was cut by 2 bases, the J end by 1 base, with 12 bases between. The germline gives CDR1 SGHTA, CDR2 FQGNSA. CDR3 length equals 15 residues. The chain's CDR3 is CASSLSVSQSYEQYF. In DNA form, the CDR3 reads TGTGCCAGCAGCTTAAGCGTATCGCAGTCCTACGAGCAGTACTTC.

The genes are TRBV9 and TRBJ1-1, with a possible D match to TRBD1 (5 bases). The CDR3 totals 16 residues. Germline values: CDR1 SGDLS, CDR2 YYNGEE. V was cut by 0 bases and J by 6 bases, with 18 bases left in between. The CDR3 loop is CASSVGMGHISPEAFF. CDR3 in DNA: TGTGCCAGCAGCGTAGGGATGGGGCATATTAGCCCTGAAGCTTTCTTT.

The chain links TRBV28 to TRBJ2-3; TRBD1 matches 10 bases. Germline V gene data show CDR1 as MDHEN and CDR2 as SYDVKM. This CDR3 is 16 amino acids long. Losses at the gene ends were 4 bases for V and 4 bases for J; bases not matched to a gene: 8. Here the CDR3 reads CASSSPSGTGADTQYF. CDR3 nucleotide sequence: TGTGCCAGCAGTTCCCCCTCCGGGACAGGGGCAGATACGCAGTATTTT.

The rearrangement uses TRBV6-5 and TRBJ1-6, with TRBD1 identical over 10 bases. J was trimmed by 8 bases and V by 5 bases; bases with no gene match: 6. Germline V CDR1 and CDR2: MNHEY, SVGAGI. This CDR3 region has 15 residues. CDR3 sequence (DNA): TGTGCCAGCAGTATCCGGGACAGGGGTTATTCACCCCTCCACTTT. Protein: CASSIRDRGYSPLHF.